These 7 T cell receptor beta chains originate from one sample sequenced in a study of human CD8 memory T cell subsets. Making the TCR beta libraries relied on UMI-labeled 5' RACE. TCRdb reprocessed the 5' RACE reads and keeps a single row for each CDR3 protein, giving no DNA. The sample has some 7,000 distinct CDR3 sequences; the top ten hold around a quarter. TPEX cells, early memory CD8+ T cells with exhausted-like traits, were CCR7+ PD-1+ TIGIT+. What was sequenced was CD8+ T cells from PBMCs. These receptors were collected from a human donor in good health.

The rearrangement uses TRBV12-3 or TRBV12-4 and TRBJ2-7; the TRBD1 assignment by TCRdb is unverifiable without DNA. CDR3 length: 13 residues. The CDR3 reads CASSPPNSYEQYF.

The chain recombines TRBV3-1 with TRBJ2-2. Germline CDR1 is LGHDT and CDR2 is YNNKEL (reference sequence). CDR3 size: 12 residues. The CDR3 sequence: CASSQWTGELFF.

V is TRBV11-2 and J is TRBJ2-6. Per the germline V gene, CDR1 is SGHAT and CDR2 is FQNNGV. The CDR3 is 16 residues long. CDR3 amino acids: CASSLDRYAGANVLTF.

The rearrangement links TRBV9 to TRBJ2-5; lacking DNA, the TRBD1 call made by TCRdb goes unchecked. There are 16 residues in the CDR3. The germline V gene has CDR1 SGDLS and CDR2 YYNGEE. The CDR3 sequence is CASSVTMGTVQETQYF. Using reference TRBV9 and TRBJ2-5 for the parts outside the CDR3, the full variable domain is DSGVTQTPKHLITATGQRVTLRCSPRSGDLSVYWYQQSLDQGLQFLIQYYNGEERAKGNILERFSAQQFPDLHSELNLSSLELGDSALYFCASSVTMGTVQETQYFGPGTRLLVL.

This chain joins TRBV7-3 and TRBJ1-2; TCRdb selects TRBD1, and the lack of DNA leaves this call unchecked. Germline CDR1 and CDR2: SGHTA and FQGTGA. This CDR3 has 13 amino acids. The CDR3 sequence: CASSGDRGYGYTF.

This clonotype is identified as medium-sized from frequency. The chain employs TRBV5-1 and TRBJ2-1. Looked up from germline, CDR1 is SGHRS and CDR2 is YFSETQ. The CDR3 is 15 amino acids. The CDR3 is CASSPTASSYNEQFF.

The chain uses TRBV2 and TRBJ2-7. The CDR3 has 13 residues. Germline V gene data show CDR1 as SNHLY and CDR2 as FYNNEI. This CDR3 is CASSGLVGYEQYF.